Listed here are 27 T cell receptor beta chains from one sample, sequenced in a study of CD8+ T cells in alopecia areata. Isolated RNA was reverse transcribed into cDNA used as the sequencing template. Generated by immunoSEQ multiplex PCR, the TCRdb table keeps only in-frame clones and is missing some. The table includes 150,000 to 200,000 clones, about 60% detected once. The specimen comprised CD4+ T cells sorted from blood, sampled at week 0. The receptors derive from a human donor with alopecia areata.

This chain uses TRBV11-1 with TRBJ2-6; D possibly corresponds to TRBD1 (5 bases). V lost 4 bases and J 3 bases, leaving 13 bases between the germline ends. The germline V gene encodes CDR1 SGHAT and CDR2 FQDESV (reference sequence). The CDR3 loop spans 16 amino acids. This CDR3 is CASSYPLGVGANVLTF. The CDR3 DNA reads as TGTGCCAGCAGCTACCCGTTAGGGGTTGGGGCCAACGTCCTGACTTTC.

A remark on this clone: Likely a read error: the CDR3 ends without its conserved phenylalanine or tryptophan. The DNA is omitted, as the CDR3 cannot be located on it reliably, and the CDR3 follows TCRdb's listing. The V gene is TRBV20-1, the J gene TRBJ1-4; TRBD1, as called in the table, went unchecked against the DNA. The CDR3 totals 8 residues, both ends included. In germline, CDR1 is DFQATT, CDR2 SNEGSKA (reference sequence). The CDR3 sequence: CSASGQGI.

The CDR3, as DNA: TGTGCCAGCAGCTCCGTCCACAGTACCACCGGGGAGCTGTTTTTT. Protein sequence: CASSSVHSTTGELFF. This rearrangement joins TRBV5-6 to TRBJ2-2; D remains unclear. Deletions cut 3 bases from V and 4 bases from J, with 13 bases between. Germline V gene lookup returns CDR1 SGHDT and CDR2 YYEEEE. There are 15 residues in the CDR3.

A single count supports this clone. The rearrangement links TRBV19 to TRBJ1-2; the D is unclear. V was trimmed by 3 bases and J by 5 bases, leaving 10 bases between them. CDR3 length equals 13 residues. Germline V lookup: CDR1 LNHDA, CDR2 SQIVND (reference sequence). The DNA for the CDR3 is TGTGCCAGTAGTATGAGAACAGAGTATGGCTACACCTTC. Translating gives CASSMRTEYGYTF.

The chain couples TRBV30 to TRBJ1-2; the D is unclear. Trimming took 5 bases from V and 4 from J, leaving 14 bases between them. There are 13 residues in the CDR3. CDR1 is GTSNPN and CDR2 is SVGIG in the germline V gene (reference sequence). The CDR3 nucleotides are TGTGCCTGGTTGGGAGGGTCTGCCTATGGCTACACCTTC. This encodes CAWLGGSAYGYTF.

DNA for the CDR3: TGTGCCAGCAGCGTTACCCCGGAGCCCAGCTATGGCTACACCTTC. It codes for CASSVTPEPSYGYTF. The rearrangement joins TRBV9 to TRBJ1-2; D is unclear. Trimming took 2 bases from V and 4 from J, leaving 15 bases between them. The CDR3 runs to 15 residues. The V gene's germline CDR1 is SGDLS and CDR2 YYNGEE.

Comment on this clone: At the DNA level, this CDR3 is encoded by other sequences in the same sample as well. The V call is TRBV29-1, the J call TRBJ1-1; D unresolved. Germline CDR1 reads SQVTM; CDR2 reads ANQGSEA. Trimming pared 4 bases from V and 4 bases from J, leaving 4 bases between. There are 10 residues in the CDR3. The CDR3, as DNA: TGCAGCGTTGTATCCACTGAAGCTTTCTTT. Translation: CSVVSTEAFF.

The rearrangement uses TRBV29-1 and TRBJ2-7; 8 nucleotides agree with TRBD1. V shed 8 bases and J 4 bases; nucleotides not matched to a gene: 7. This CDR3 region has 12 residues. Germline values: CDR1 SQVTM, CDR2 ANQGSEA. The DNA of the CDR3 is TGCAGCTCCGGGACAGGACTATACGAGCAGTACTTC. Protein sequence: CSSGTGLYEQYF.

In its sample, this clone was seen a few times. V usage is TRBV19 and J usage is TRBJ2-1; D unresolved. CDR3 size: 11 residues. CDR1 and CDR2 from the germline V gene are LNHDA and SQIVND (reference sequence). The V and J ends lost 5 bases and 11 bases respectively, with 10 bases between them. Written as DNA, the CDR3 is TGTGCCAGTAGTTCGAGGACCAAGCAGTTCTTC. This gives the protein CASSSRTKQFF.

In its sample, this clone was seen a few times. The V call is TRBV29-1, the J call TRBJ1-1; TRBD1 is a possible D gene (6 bases). Germline CDR1 and CDR2: SQVTM and ANQGSEA. This CDR3 has 11 amino acids. Trimming shortened V by 5 bases and J by 10 bases, and 14 bases separated the two germline ends. This CDR3 reads CSVTAAGAAFF. The CDR3 nucleotides read TGCAGCGTTACCGCCGCAGGGGCAGCTTTCTTT. Full variable domain (missing parts from reference TRBV29-1 and TRBJ1-1): SAVISQKPSRDICQRGTSLTIQCQVDSQVTMMFWYRQQPGQSLTLIATANQGSEATYESGFVIDKFPISRPNLTFSTLTVSNMSPEDSSIYLCSVTAAGAAFFGQGTRLTVV.

V is TRBV14 and J is TRBJ1-2, with D perhaps matching TRBD1 (5 bases). V shed 1 base and J shed 7 bases, with 10 bases lying between them. Germline V gene sequence: CDR1 SGHDN, CDR2 FVKESK. The CDR3 contains 13 residues. The DNA of the CDR3 is TGTGCCAGCAGCCAAGTCCCCCAGGGTGGCTACACCTTC. Translation gives CASSQVPQGGYTF.

The chain couples TRBV4-1 to TRBJ2-3; D ambiguous. CDR3 size: 14 residues. The germline CDR1 and CDR2 sequences are MGHRA and YSYEKL. Trimming left V 0 bases short and J 3 bases short, with 7 bases between. The CDR3 sequence is CASSQDQTTDTQYF. Here the CDR3 DNA reads TGCGCCAGCAGCCAAGATCAGACTACAGATACGCAGTATTTT.

The DNA for the CDR3 is TGTGCCAGCAGTTACGACTTCGGGTTAGAGACCCAGTACTTC. It yields the protein CASSYDFGLETQYF. This chain links TRBV6-6 with TRBJ2-5; D gene ambiguous. The CDR3 sequence is 14 residues long. The V gene's germline CDR1 is MNHNY and CDR2 SVGAGI (reference sequence). Trimming shortened V by 2 bases and J by 4 bases, and 11 bases separated the two germline ends.

This clone showed up just a few times. The chain carries TRBV29-1 and TRBJ2-3; the match to TRBD2 covers 7 bases. This CDR3 has 14 residues. The germline CDR1 and CDR2 sequences are SQVTM and ANQGSEA. After removal of 2 bases from V and 2 bases from J, the junction contained 4 bases not matched to a gene. The CDR3 DNA reads TGCAGCGTTGAACTAGCGGCTAACACAGATACGCAGTATTTT. Translating gives CSVELAANTDTQYF.

The V and J genes are TRBV19 and TRBJ2-2; D tentatively reads TRBD1 or TRBD2 (5 bases each). Germline V gene lookup returns CDR1 LNHDA and CDR2 SQIVND (reference sequence). The CDR3 totals 17 residues. V was shortened by 8 bases and J by 0 bases, with 19 bases between the two germline ends. The CDR3 nucleotides are TGTGCCAGTCAGGCATGGGTGGGGGTCGCGAACACCGGGGAGCTGTTTTTT. Translated, it gives CASQAWVGVANTGELFF.

In its sample, this clone was seen a few times. This rearrangement joins TRBV15 to TRBJ1-6; D remains ambiguous. Trimming left V 4 bases short and J 12 bases short, with 13 bases between. This CDR3 is 13 amino acids long. Germline V gives CDR1 LNHNV, CDR2 YYDKDF (reference sequence). The CDR3 coding sequence is TGTGCCACCAGCACTCGCCCCAATCTACCCCTCCACTTT. Amino acids: CATSTRPNLPLHF. The whole variable domain, filled in from reference TRBV15 and TRBJ1-6, reads DAMVIQNPRYQVTQFGKPVTLSCSQTLNHNVMYWYQQKSSQAPKLLFHYYDKDFNNEADTPDNFQSRRPNTSFCFLDIRSPGLGDTAMYLCATSTRPNLPLHFGNGTRLTVT.

At least ten counts were recorded for this clone. The V gene is TRBV2, the J gene TRBJ2-7, with 8 bases that match TRBD1. V lost 7 bases, J lost 9 bases, and 11 bases stayed unmatched. The CDR3 runs to 13 residues. Germline CDR1 is SNHLY and CDR2 is FYNNEI. The CDR3 DNA reads as TGTGCCAGCATCCAAGGCGACAGGGGATTGCAGTACTTC. Translating gives CASIQGDRGLQYF.

V usage is TRBV19 and J usage is TRBJ1-5; no clear D. Germline loops: CDR1 LNHDA, CDR2 SQIVND (reference sequence). The CDR3 runs 17 residues. The V gene lost 5 bases and the J gene lost 3 bases, with 20 bases spanning the gap. CDR3: CASSPPRSLTNNQPQHF. As DNA, the CDR3 is TGTGCCAGTAGTCCACCCCGGTCATTAACTAACAATCAGCCCCAGCATTTT.

The chain uses TRBV9 and TRBJ2-3; TRBD2 is a possible D gene (5 bases). CDR1 is SGDLS and CDR2 is YYNGEE in the germline V gene. This CDR3 has 16 residues. Trimming took off 3 bases at V and 4 bases at J, with 18 bases between the two ends. CDR3 in DNA: TGTGCCAGCAGCGGCGTGGACTTTCTAGGCGCAGATACGCAGTATTTT. Protein sequence: CASSGVDFLGADTQYF.

This chain joins TRBV19 and TRBJ1-4; 8 nucleotides agree with TRBD1. Germline V gives CDR1 LNHDA, CDR2 SQIVND (reference sequence). The CDR3 is 15 amino acids. Trimming removed 6 bases from V and 0 bases from J; junction bases left unmatched: 3. CDR3 residues: CASRDRDATNEKLFF. The CDR3 DNA reads as TGTGCCAGTAGGGACAGGGATGCAACTAATGAAAAACTGTTTTTT.

The genes are TRBV2 and TRBJ2-5, with D maybe TRBD1 (5 bases). The CDR3 has 13 residues. V lost 6 bases to trimming and J lost 4 bases, with 12 bases between them. Germline assignment: CDR1 SNHLY and CDR2 FYNNEI. Here the CDR3 reads CASSRQGLETQYF. For the CDR3, the DNA is TGTGCCAGCAGCCGCCAGGGTTTAGAGACCCAGTACTTC.

This clone was found once. The V gene is TRBV11-3, the J gene TRBJ1-1; D is perhaps TRBD1 (6 bases). Trimming cost V 5 bases and J 0 bases, with 13 bases left between them. There are 15 residues in the CDR3. The V gene's germline CDR1 is SGHNT and CDR2 YENEEA. The CDR3 sequence: CASSLVGGMNTEAFF. For the CDR3, the DNA is TGTGCCAGCAGCCTCGTAGGGGGTATGAACACTGAAGCTTTCTTT.

The chain carries TRBV5-1 and TRBJ1-2, with D tentatively TRBD1 (6 bases). Germline CDR1 is SGHRS and CDR2 is YFSETQ. Between the trimmed V and J ends, which lost 4 bases and 3 bases, there was a span of 19 bases. The CDR3 extends over 16 amino acids. CDR3 amino acids: CASSNLPDSPYYGYTF. DNA for the CDR3: TGCGCCAGCAGCAACCTTCCGGACAGCCCATACTATGGCTACACCTTC.

The chain carries TRBV2 and TRBJ1-2; D call uncertain. Germline loops: CDR1 SNHLY, CDR2 FYNNEI. V lost 8 bases to trimming and J lost 3 bases, with 7 bases between them. The CDR3 has 11 residues. This CDR3 is CASGRDYGYTF. Written as DNA, the CDR3 is TGTGCCAGCGGCCGAGACTATGGCTACACCTTC.

This clone has a handful of counts. The V gene is TRBV2, the J gene TRBJ2-6, with unresolved D. The germline V gene has CDR1 SNHLY and CDR2 FYNNEI. The CDR3 covers 15 residues. Trimming cost V 6 bases and J 1 base, with 10 bases left between them. The CDR3 DNA reads as TGTGCCAGCAGCGCAGAGGTTTCTGGGGCCAACGTCCTGACTTTC. It codes for CASSAEVSGANVLTF.

The genes are TRBV5-6 and TRBJ2-7; D remains ambiguous. The CDR3 consists of 11 residues. From germline, CDR1 is SGHDT and CDR2 YYEEEE. Trimming cost V 3 bases and J 6 bases, with 7 bases left between them. The CDR3 DNA reads as TGTGCCAGCAGCTATACTGGCGAGCAGTACTTC. The encoded protein is CASSYTGEQYF.

The chain has TRBV30 and TRBJ1-1; TRBD1 might be the D (5 bases). This CDR3 comprises 12 residues. In germline, CDR1 is GTSNPN, CDR2 SVGIG (reference sequence). Trimming removed 0 bases from V and 5 bases from J, with 7 bases in between. CDR3: CAWSVWGTEAFF. CDR3 sequence (DNA): TGTGCCTGGAGTGTGTGGGGGACTGAAGCTTTCTTT. The variable domain in full, completed from reference TRBV30 and TRBJ1-1, reads SQTIHQWPATLVQPVGSPLSLECTVEGTSNPNLYWYRQAAGRGLQLLFYSVGIGQISSEVPQNLSASRPQDRQFILSSKKLLLSDSGFYLCAWSVWGTEAFFGQGTRLTVV.